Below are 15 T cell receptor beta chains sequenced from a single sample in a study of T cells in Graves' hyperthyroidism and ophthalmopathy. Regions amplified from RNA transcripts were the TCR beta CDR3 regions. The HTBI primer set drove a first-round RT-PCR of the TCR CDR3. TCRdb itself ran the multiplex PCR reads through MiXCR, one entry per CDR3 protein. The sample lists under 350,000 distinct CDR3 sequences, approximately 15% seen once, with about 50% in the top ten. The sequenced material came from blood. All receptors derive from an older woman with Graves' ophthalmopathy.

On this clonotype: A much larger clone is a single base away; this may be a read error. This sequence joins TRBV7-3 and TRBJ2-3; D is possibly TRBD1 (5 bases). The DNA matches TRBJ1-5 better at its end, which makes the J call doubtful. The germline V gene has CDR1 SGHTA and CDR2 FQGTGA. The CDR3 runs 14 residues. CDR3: CASSPGLVTDTQHF. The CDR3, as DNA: TGTGCCAGCAGCCCGGGACTTGTCACAGATACGCAGCATTTT.

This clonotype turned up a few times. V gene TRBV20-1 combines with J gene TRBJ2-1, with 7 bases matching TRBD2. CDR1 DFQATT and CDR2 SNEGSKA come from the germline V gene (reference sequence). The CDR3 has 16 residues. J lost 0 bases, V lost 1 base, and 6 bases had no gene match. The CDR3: CSARGQAGPSYNEQFF. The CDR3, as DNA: TGCAGTGCTAGAGGTCAAGCGGGACCCTCCTACAATGAGCAGTTCTTC.

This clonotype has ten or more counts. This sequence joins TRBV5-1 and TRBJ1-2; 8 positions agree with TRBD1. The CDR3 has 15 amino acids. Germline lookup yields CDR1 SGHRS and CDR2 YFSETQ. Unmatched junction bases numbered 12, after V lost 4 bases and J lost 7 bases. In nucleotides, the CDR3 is TGCGCCAGCAGCCTTGAACACAGGGGGTCCTCTGGCTACACCTTC. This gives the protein CASSLEHRGSSGYTF.

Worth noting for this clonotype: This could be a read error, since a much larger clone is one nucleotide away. CDR3 in DNA: TGTGCCAGCAGCTCCGGACAGTTCGGCTACACCTTC. Amino acid sequence: CASSSGQFGYTF. The chain uses TRBV7-2 and TRBJ1-2, with D tentatively TRBD1 (6 bases). Germline V lookup: CDR1 SGHTA, CDR2 FQGNSA. The V gene lost 4 bases and the J gene lost 8 bases, with 11 bases spanning the gap. The CDR3 is made up of 12 amino acids.

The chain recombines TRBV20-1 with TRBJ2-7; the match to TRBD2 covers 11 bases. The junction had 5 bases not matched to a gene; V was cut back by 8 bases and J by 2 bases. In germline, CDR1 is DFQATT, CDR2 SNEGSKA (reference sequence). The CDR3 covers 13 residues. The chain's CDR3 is CSSGTSGAYEQYF. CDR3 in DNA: TGCAGTTCCGGGACTAGCGGTGCCTACGAGCAGTACTTC.

The CDR3: CASSHGTGAKNIQYF. As DNA, the CDR3 is TGCGCCAGCAGCCATGGGACAGGGGCCAAAAACATTCAGTACTTC. The chain is built from TRBV5-1 and TRBJ2-4; 9 bases are shared with TRBD1. The CDR3 has 15 amino acids. Germline lookup yields CDR1 SGHRS and CDR2 YFSETQ. V shed 4 bases and J 1 base; nucleotides not matched to a gene: 3.

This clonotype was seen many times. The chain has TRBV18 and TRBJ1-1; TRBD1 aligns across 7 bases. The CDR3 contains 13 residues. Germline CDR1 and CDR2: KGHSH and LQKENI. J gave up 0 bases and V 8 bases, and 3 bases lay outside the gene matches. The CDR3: CASRDSMNTEAFF. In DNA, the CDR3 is TGTGCCAGCCGGGACAGTATGAACACTGAAGCTTTCTTT. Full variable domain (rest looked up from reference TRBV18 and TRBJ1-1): NAGVMQNPRHLVRRRGQEARLRCSPMKGHSHVYWYRQLPEEGLKFMVYLQKENIIDESGMPKERFSAEFPKEGPSILRIQQVVRGDSAAYFCASRDSMNTEAFFGQGTRLTVV.

CDR3 protein: CASSFSGGNTGRGVSEQYF. CDR3 DNA: TGTGCCAGCAGTTTTTCAGGGGGGAACACAGGCCGAGGGGTTTCCGAGCAGTACTTC. This chain uses TRBV12-3 or TRBV12-4 with TRBJ2-7, with D possibly being TRBD1 (7 bases). V was trimmed by 3 bases and J by 6 bases, leaving 30 bases between them. The CDR3 is 19 amino acids.

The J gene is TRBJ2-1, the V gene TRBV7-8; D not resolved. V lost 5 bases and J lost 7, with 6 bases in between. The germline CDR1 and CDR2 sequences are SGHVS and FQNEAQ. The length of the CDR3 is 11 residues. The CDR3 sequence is CASSQKNEQFF. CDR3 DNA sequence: TGTGCCAGCAGCCAAAAGAATGAGCAGTTCTTC.

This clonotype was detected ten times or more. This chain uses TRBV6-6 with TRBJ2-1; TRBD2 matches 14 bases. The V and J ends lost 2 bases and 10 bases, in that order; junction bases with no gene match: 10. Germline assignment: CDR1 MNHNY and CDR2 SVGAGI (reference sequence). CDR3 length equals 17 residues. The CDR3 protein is CASSYPFRLAGGWEQFF. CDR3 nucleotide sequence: TGTGCCAGCAGTTACCCCTTTAGACTAGCGGGGGGGTGGGAGCAGTTCTTC.

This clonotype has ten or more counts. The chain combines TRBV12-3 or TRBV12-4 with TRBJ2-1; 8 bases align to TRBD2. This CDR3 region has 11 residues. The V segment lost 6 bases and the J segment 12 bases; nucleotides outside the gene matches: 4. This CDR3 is CASRGLVVQFF. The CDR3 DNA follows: TGTGCCAGCAGGGGACTAGTGGTGCAGTTCTTC.

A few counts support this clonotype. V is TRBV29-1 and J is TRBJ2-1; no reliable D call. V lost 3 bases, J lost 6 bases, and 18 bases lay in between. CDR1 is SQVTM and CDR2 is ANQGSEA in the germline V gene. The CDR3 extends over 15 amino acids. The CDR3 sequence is CSVDKVGAGSNEQFF. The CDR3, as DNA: TGCAGCGTTGATAAGGTAGGAGCAGGAAGCAATGAGCAGTTCTTC.

CDR3 residues: CASGMGQGAYQPQHF. In DNA, the CDR3 is TGTGCCAGCGGGATGGGGCAGGGGGCTTATCAGCCCCAGCATTTT. The chain couples TRBV12-3 or TRBV12-4 to TRBJ1-5; 8 bases match TRBD1. J gave up 5 bases and V 8 bases, and 11 bases lay outside the gene matches. The CDR3 is 15 residues long.

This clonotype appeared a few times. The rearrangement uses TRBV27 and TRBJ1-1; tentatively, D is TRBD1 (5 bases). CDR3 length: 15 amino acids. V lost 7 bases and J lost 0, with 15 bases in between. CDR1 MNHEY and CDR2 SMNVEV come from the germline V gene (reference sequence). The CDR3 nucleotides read TGTGCCAGCATCAGGGACGGACGCATGAACACTGAAGCTTTCTTT. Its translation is CASIRDGRMNTEAFF.

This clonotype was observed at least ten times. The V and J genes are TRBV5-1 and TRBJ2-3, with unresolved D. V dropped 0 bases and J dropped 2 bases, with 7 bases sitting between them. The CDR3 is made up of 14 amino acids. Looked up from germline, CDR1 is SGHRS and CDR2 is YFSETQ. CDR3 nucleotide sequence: TGCGCCAGCAGCTTGGACCTAATCACAGATACGCAGTATTTT. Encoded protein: CASSLDLITDTQYF.